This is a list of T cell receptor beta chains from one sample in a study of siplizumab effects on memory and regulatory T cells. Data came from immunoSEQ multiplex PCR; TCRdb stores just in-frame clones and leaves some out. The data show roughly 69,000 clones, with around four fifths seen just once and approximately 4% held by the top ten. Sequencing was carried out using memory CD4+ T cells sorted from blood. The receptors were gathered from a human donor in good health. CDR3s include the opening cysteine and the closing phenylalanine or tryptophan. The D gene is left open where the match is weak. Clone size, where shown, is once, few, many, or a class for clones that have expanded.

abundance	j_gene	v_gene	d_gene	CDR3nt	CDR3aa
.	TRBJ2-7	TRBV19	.	TGTGCCAGTAGTATGGTAGCGACCGAGCAGTACTTC	CASSMVATEQYF
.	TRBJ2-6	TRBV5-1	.	TGCGCCAGCAGCCGTGGGACGGAAAGCTCTGGGGCCAACGTCCTGACTTTC	CASSRGTESSGANVLTF
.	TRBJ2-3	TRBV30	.	TGTGCCTGGAGTGTAACGGGGCTAGGTGTAGATACGCAGTATTTT	CAWSVTGLGVDTQYF
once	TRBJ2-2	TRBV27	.	TGTGCCAGCAAAAGCTCCGGGGAGCTGTTTTTT	CASKSSGELFF
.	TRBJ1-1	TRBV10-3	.	TGTGCCATCAGGGACAACACTGAAGCTTTCTTT	CAIRDNTEAFF
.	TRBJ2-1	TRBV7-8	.	TGTGCCAGCAGCCGGAGGGTGAGCTCCTACAATGAGCAGTTCTTC	CASSRRVSSYNEQFF
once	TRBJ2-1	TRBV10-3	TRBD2	TGTGCCATCAGGAAGGGGACTAGTGGAAGCTCCTACAATGAGCAGTTCTTC	CAIRKGTSGSSYNEQFF
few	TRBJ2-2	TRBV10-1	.	TGCGCCACCGTTAGCATGTCCGGGGAGCTGTTTTTT	CATVSMSGELFF
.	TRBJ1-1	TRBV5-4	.	TGTGCCAGCAGCTTCGACAGGAACACTGAAGCTTTCTTT	CASSFDRNTEAFF
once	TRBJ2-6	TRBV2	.	TGTGCCAGCAGTGTCAGGGCTGGGGCCAACGTCCTGACTTTC	CASSVRAGANVLTF
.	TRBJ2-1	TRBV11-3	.	TGTGCCAGCAGCTTAGATCCTGCCTACAATGAGCAGTTCTTC	CASSLDPAYNEQFF
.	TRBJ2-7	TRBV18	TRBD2	TGTGCCAGCTCACCACTCGGGGCGCGAGCTAGCGGGAGGCCCCCCTCCCACGAGCAGTACTTC	CASSPLGARASGRPPSHEQYF
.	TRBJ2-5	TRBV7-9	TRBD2	TGTGCCAGCAGCTCCGGGCGGACTAGCGGGGGGGCCGGGGAGACCCAGTACTTC	CASSSGRTSGGAGETQYF
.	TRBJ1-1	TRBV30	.	TGTGCCTGGAGTGTACCGGGGGACCCTGAAGCTTTCTTT	CAWSVPGDPEAFF
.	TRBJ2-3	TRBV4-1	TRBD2	TGCGCCAGCAGCCGGACTAGCGGGGGGGGCTTGAGAACAGATACGCAGTATTTT	CASSRTSGGGLRTDTQYF
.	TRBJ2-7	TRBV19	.	TGTGCCAGTAGCAAAGCGTGGTCGGGAGAAGGCGAGCAGTACTTC	CASSKAWSGEGEQYF
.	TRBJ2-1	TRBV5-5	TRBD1	TGTGCCAGCAGCTTCCGACAGGGTGTAAATGAGCAGTTCTTC	CASSFRQGVNEQFF
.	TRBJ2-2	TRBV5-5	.	TGTGCCAGCAGTTACCACACCGGGGAGCTGTTTTTT	CASSYHTGELFF
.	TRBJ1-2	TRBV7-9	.	TGTGCCAGCATCAACCAGGGGTCTCTACTCTATGGCTACACCTTC	CASINQGSLLYGYTF
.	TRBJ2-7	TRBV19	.	TGTGCCAGTAGTATATCGGCTGGGCCCTACGAGCAGTACTTC	CASSISAGPYEQYF
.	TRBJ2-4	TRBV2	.	TGTGCCAGCAGTGGAGACAGGAGCAATAACATTCAGTACTTC	CASSGDRSNNIQYF
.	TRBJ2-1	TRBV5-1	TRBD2	TGCGCCAGCAGCCCTAGCGGGCCTTACAATGAGCAGTTCTTC	CASSPSGPYNEQFF
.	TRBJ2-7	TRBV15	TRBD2	TGTGCCACCAGCAGAGATCCGGGGGAGGGCTACGAGCAGTACTTC	CATSRDPGEGYEQYF
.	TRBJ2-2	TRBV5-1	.	TGCGCCAGCAGCTTGGAGGGAGGCGGCACCGGGGAGCTGTTTTTT	CASSLEGGGTGELFF
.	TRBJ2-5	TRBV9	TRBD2	TGTGCCAGCAGCGTAGGGACTAGCGGGGGGGTACTGGAGACCCAGTACTTC	CASSVGTSGGVLETQYF
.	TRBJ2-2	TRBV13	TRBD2	TGTGCCAGCAGCTCCCGTTCGGGGGGGACGAACACCGGGGAGCTGTTTTTT	CASSSRSGGTNTGELFF
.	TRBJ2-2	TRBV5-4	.	TGTGCCAGCAGTCCGCCGATAGCGAGAGGTACCGGGGAGCTGTTTTTT	CASSPPIARGTGELFF
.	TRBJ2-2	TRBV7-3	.	TGTGCCAGCAGCAACATAGCGACCGGGGAGCTGTTTTTT	CASSNIATGELFF
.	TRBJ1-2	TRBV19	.	TGTGCCAGTAGTGTAACAGGGACTGGCGGCTACACCTTC	CASSVTGTGGYTF
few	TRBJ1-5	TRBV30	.	TGTGCCTGGAGTCCCTACAGGGGCAATCAGCCCCAGCATTTT	CAWSPYRGNQPQHF
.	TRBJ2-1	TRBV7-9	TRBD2	TGTGCCAGCAGCTTAGCGCGATTAGCGGGAGTCATCAATGAGCAGTTCTTC	CASSLARLAGVINEQFF
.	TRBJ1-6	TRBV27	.	TGTGCCAGCAGTCTTCGGTGGGGGAGCTCCTATAATTCACCCCTCCACTTT	CASSLRWGSSYNSPLHF
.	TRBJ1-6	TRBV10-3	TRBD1	TGTGCCATCAGTCCCAGGGGGCAGGTTTCACCCCTCCACTTT	CAISPRGQVSPLHF
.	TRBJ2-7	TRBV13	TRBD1	TGTGCCAGCAGCTTCATCGGGACAGGGTACACCGAGCAGTACTTC	CASSFIGTGYTEQYF
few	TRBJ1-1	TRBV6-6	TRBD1	TGTGCCAGCAGTACCCCGGGACAGGGGAACACTGAAGCTTTCTTT	CASSTPGQGNTEAFF
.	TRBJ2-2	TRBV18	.	TGTGCCAGCTCACTGGACAGACCCGACCCCGGGGAGCTGTTTTTT	CASSLDRPDPGELFF
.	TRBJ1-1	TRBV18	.	TGTGCCAGCTCACTGGACAGTAACACTGAAGCTTTCTTT	CASSLDSNTEAFF
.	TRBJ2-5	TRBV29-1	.	TGCAGCGTTGAAGATCAAGGGCAGGGACAGACCCAGTACTTC	CSVEDQGQGQTQYF
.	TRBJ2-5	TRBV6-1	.	TGTGCCAGCAGTCGGGCCTTGGAGACCCAGTACTTC	CASSRALETQYF
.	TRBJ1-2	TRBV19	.	TGTGCCAGTAGCCGGGGAGCCGTCTATGGCTACACCTTC	CASSRGAVYGYTF
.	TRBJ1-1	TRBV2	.	TGTGCCAGCAGGGGGGAGGAGAAGGTAAAGGCTTTCTTT	CASRGEEKVKAFF
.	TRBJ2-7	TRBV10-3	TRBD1	TGTGCCATCAATGATGGACAGGGGGGCGAGCAGTACTTC	CAINDGQGGEQYF
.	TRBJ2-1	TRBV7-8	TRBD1	TGTGCCAGCAGCTCCATGACAGGGATAAAATACAATGAGCAGTTCTTC	CASSSMTGIKYNEQFF
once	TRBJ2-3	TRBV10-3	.	TGTGCCATCAGACGGGGACCCGACACAGATACGCAGTATTTT	CAIRRGPDTDTQYF
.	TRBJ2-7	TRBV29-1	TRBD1	TGCAGCGTCATCCGGGACAGGTCTATCTCCTACGAGCAGTACTTC	CSVIRDRSISYEQYF
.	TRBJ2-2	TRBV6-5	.	TGTGCCAGCAGTTATGTGGGCGGGGAGCTGTTTTTT	CASSYVGGELFF
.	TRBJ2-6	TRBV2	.	TGTGCCAGCAGTCGCCCTAGGCCACGCGCTGGGGCCAACGTCCTGACTTTC	CASSRPRPRAGANVLTF
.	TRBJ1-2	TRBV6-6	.	TGTGCCAGCAGTTCCCTATGGGGGCCCCGTTACTATGGCTACACCTTC	CASSSLWGPRYYGYTF
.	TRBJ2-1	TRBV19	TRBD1	TGTGCCAGTAGCGAGACAGGGGGCGGATTGGGTAAGCAGTTCTTC	CASSETGGGLGKQFF
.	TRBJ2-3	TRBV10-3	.	TGTGCCATCAGTGATACTACAGGGAGCACAGATACGCAGTATTTT	CAISDTTGSTDTQYF
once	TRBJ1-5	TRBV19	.	TGTGCCAGTAGCAAGGGCGGGACGCCGGGCAATCAGCCCCAGCATTTT	CASSKGGTPGNQPQHF
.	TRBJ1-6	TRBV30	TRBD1	TGTGCCTGGAGTACGACAGGGGACAATTCACCCCTCCACTTT	CAWSTTGDNSPLHF
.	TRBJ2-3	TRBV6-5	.	TGTGCCAGCAGTGAAATCCGCAAAGATACGCAGTATTTT	CASSEIRKDTQYF
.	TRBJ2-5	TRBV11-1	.	TGTGCCAGCAGCCGGGGGTACCAAGAGACCCAGTACTTC	CASSRGYQETQYF
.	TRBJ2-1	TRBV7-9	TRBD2	TGTGCCAGCAGCTTGGCTAGCGGGGACAATGAGCAGTTCTTC	CASSLASGDNEQFF
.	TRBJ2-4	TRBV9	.	TGTGCCAGCAGCGTAGGACAGGGACTAGCCAAAAACATTCAGTACTTC	CASSVGQGLAKNIQYF
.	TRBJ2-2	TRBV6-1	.	TGTGCCAGCAGTGAAAAGGGTGTAATAGACACCGGGGAGCTGTTTTTT	CASSEKGVIDTGELFF
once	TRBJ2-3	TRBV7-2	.	TGTGCCAGCAGCAACGGCGGCGGTACGCAGTATTTT	CASSNGGGTQYF
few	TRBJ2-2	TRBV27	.	TGTGCCAGCAGGTCGGTTTTCGCCGGGGAGCTGTTTTTT	CASRSVFAGELFF